This T cell receptor (beta chain) was recovered during a study of blood T cell repertoires in COVID-19. Whole-study context: Specimens from acute and convalescent COVID-19 originated in the United States, Italy and Spain.

The CDR3 extends over 12 amino acids. Trimming took 9 bases from V and 5 from J, leaving 10 bases between them. Germline V gives CDR1 ENHRY, CDR2 SYGVKD. Cohorts were assigned according to the clinical history that participants reported. Assay used: immunoSEQ multiplex PCR; TCRdb lists only in-frame clones, some missing. The table includes about 250,000 clones, 85% detected once. This chain uses TRBV10-3 with TRBJ1-4; D remains ambiguous. The sequence came from a woman aged 50 to 65 with acute COVID-19. The sample consisted of PBMCs or T cells enriched from blood (not recorded which). Written as DNA, the CDR3 is TGTGCCATATCTAGCAGAAATGAAAAACTGTTTTTT. Its protein is CAISSRNEKLFF.